These 29 T cell receptor beta chains came from one sample sequenced in a study of cytomegalovirus exposure and HLA in healthy donors. The PCR used 60 Vbeta and 13 Jbeta primers. The method was immunoSEQ multiplex PCR; TCRdb's version includes in-frame clones alone and lacks a portion of them. The table records about 120,000 clones, roughly 80% of them present only once. The sample comprised PBMCs. The receptor source for this set is a man aged 25 to 40 in good health and CMV-seronegative.

This chain joins TRBV2 and TRBJ2-1; D is possibly TRBD2 (6 bases). CDR1 SNHLY and CDR2 FYNNEI come from the germline V gene. The ends were cut back, 5 bases at V and 7 bases at J, with 9 bases in the middle. This CDR3 has 12 amino acids. CDR3 nucleotides: TGTGCCAGCAGTCGACTAGTAAATGAGCAGTTCTTC. Translation: CASSRLVNEQFF.

The rearrangement joins TRBV5-6 to TRBJ2-6; 7 nucleotides align to TRBD2. V trimming: 5 bases; J trimming: 0 bases; junction bases outside the gene matches: 11. This CDR3 contains 18 residues. CDR1 and CDR2 (germline): SGHDT, YYEEEE. The CDR3 bases are TGTGCCAGCAGTCTCCAAGGGACGGGGGGCTCTGGGGCCAACGTCCTGACTTTC. As protein: CASSLQGTGGSGANVLTF.

The chain links TRBV28 to TRBJ2-1; 7 bases line up with TRBD1. Per germline, CDR1 MDHEN and CDR2 SYDVKM. This CDR3 is 14 amino acids long. Germline trimming cut 7 bases from V and 8 bases from J; bases unmatched to any gene: 11. The chain's CDR3 is CASTPTGPTDEQFF. The CDR3, as DNA: TGTGCCAGCACCCCGACAGGGCCTACGGATGAGCAGTTCTTC.

This clone was counted a few times. In DNA form, the CDR3 reads TGTGCCAGCAGCTTGGGTACGGGGTCAACACAAGAGACCCAGTACTTC. Encoded protein: CASSLGTGSTQETQYF. The J gene is TRBJ2-5, the V gene TRBV5-8; D is perhaps TRBD2 (5 bases). The CDR3 contains 16 residues. V was cut by 0 bases and J by 2 bases, with 14 bases left in between. Germline V gene lookup returns CDR1 SGHTS and CDR2 YDEGEE.

The count of this clone is one. The CDR3 nucleotides are TGTGCCAGCAGCTTACCAGATTCCTACGAGCAGTACTTC. Translated: CASSLPDSYEQYF. V gene TRBV11-3 combines with J gene TRBJ2-7; unclear D gene. CDR3 length: 13 amino acids. From germline, CDR1 is SGHNT and CDR2 YENEEA. Trimming left V 2 bases short and J 1 base short, with 6 bases between.

The chain employs TRBV19 and TRBJ1-5, with a weak D call TRBD1 (5 bases). V dropped 3 bases and J dropped 6 bases, with 15 bases sitting between them. Germline V gene sequence: CDR1 LNHDA, CDR2 SQIVND (reference sequence). The CDR3 loop spans 15 amino acids. The CDR3 nucleotides read TGTGCCAGTAGTATTGTTCGGGGGAATGGTCAGCCCCAGCATTTT. This translates into CASSIVRGNGQPQHF.

The genes are TRBV5-1 and TRBJ1-6, with 8 bases identical to TRBD1. The CDR3 is 16 amino acids. Germline values: CDR1 SGHRS, CDR2 YFSETQ. V lost 9 bases and J lost 0; bases outside the gene matches: 8. In DNA, the CDR3 is TGCGCCAACAGTTCCACAGGGGGCTCCTATAATTCACCCCTCCACTTT. This gives the protein CANSSTGGSYNSPLHF.

This clone showed up just a few times. This chain links TRBV4-3 with TRBJ1-3, with D possibly TRBD1 on 5 matching bases. Trimming pared 0 bases from V and 7 bases from J, leaving 13 bases between. CDR3 length equals 15 residues. Germline V gene lookup returns CDR1 LGHNA and CDR2 YSLEER. Here the CDR3 DNA reads TGCGCCAGCAGCCAAGATCTACAGGTTGTGAACACCATATATTTT. It encodes CASSQDLQVVNTIYF.

This clone was observed once. This CDR3 is CASSFGQIITGELFF. For the CDR3, the DNA is TGTGCCAGCAGTTTTGGACAGATAATAACCGGGGAGCTGTTTTTT. The genes are TRBV28 and TRBJ2-2; a weak D match, TRBD1 (6 bases). The V end was cut by 3 bases, the J end by 5 bases, with 13 bases between. The CDR3 loop spans 15 amino acids. CDR1 and CDR2 (germline): MDHEN, SYDVKM.

V and J are TRBV14 and TRBJ2-2; D uncertain. The V gene lost 1 base and the J gene lost 5 bases, with 8 bases spanning the gap. CDR3 size: 14 residues. The germline V gene encodes CDR1 SGHDN and CDR2 FVKESK. This CDR3 is CASSQGLSTGELFF. The DNA for the CDR3 is TGTGCCAGCAGCCAAGGACTTTCTACCGGGGAGCTGTTTTTT.

This sequence joins TRBV28 and TRBJ2-7; 12 bases agree with TRBD2. V was clipped by 2 bases and J by 4 bases; unmatched bases: 18. The CDR3 runs to 20 residues. The germline V gene encodes CDR1 MDHEN and CDR2 SYDVKM. The CDR3 DNA follows: TGTGCCAGCAGTTTAACGACCGATCGGACTAGCGGGGTTCGTCGGTACGAGCAGTACTTC. Protein: CASSLTTDRTSGVRRYEQYF.

This chain uses TRBV5-1 with TRBJ1-2; D remains unclear. Germline loops: CDR1 SGHRS, CDR2 YFSETQ. Trimming pared 3 bases from V and 0 bases from J, leaving 6 bases between. The CDR3 is made up of 13 amino acids. CDR3 sequence reads: CASSSLANYGYTF. As DNA, the CDR3 is TGCGCCAGCAGCTCGTTAGCTAACTATGGCTACACCTTC.

This clone was detected only a few times. The J gene is TRBJ2-5, the V gene TRBV18; TRBD1 matches 7 bases. The CDR3 contains 15 residues. Per germline, CDR1 KGHSH and CDR2 LQKENI. V was pared by 0 bases and J by 4 bases, with 5 bases of the junction left unmatched. The CDR3 DNA sequence: TGTGCCAGCTCACCACCGAGCAGACAGGGAGAGACCCAGTACTTC. This translates into CASSPPSRQGETQYF.

The chain is built from TRBV10-2 and TRBJ2-7; possible D gene TRBD1, 5 bases. Trimming cost V 0 bases and J 7 bases, with 13 bases left between them. Germline CDR1 is WSHSY and CDR2 is SAAADI. CDR3 length equals 14 residues. The CDR3 nucleotides are TGCGCCAGCAGTGAGTCGAAGCCAGGGAAGGAGCAGTACTTC. It translates to CASSESKPGKEQYF.

V usage is TRBV21-1 and J usage is TRBJ2-3; the table's TRBD2 call for D was not verified on the DNA. TRBV21-1 is labeled a pseudogene. CDR3 size: 13 residues. The CDR3 DNA follows: TGTGCCAGCAGTAGCGGGGGACCCGACACGCAGTATTTT. This sequence encodes CASSSGGPDTQYF.

V is TRBV18 and J is TRBJ2-4; no definite D call. The length of the CDR3 is 13 residues. Germline V gene sequence: CDR1 KGHSH, CDR2 LQKENI. Between the trimmed V and J ends, which lost 0 bases and 7 bases, there was a span of 7 bases. CDR3 DNA sequence: TGTGCCAGCTCACCACCCCCCAGGAACATTCAGTACTTC. Its translation is CASSPPPRNIQYF.

The DNA for the CDR3 is TGTGCCAGCAGCCCCTTCGAGGGATCACCCCTCCACTTT. Translated: CASSPFEGSPLHF. The chain joins TRBV7-2 to TRBJ1-6; D not certain. Germline V lookup: CDR1 SGHTA, CDR2 FQGNSA. V was pared by 5 bases and J by 10 bases, with 12 bases between. CDR3 size: 13 residues.

A word on this clone: The sample contains more than one DNA sequence encoding this CDR3. The V call is TRBV7-2, the J call TRBJ2-1, with D possibly TRBD1 on 6 matching bases. The CDR3 sequence is 15 residues long. V was cut by 2 bases and J by 2 bases, with 10 bases left in between. Germline CDR1 and CDR2: SGHTA and FQGNSA. CDR3: CASSLLGGTYNEQFF. The CDR3 DNA follows: TGTGCCAGCAGCTTATTAGGGGGAACCTACAATGAGCAGTTCTTC.

The chain couples TRBV6-1 to TRBJ1-5; TRBD1 matches at 8 bases. This CDR3 is built from 14 residues. Trimming removed 5 bases from V and 5 bases from J; junction bases left unmatched: 5. Germline V gene data show CDR1 as MNHNS and CDR2 as SASEGT. In nucleotides, the CDR3 is TGTGCCAGCAGTCCCCGACAGGGGTATCAGCCCCAGCATTTT. This translates into CASSPRQGYQPQHF.

The CDR3 loop is CASSPTGWEGEQYF. CDR3 nucleotides: TGTGCCAGCAGTCCAACAGGGTGGGAAGGCGAGCAGTACTTC. The chain combines TRBV2 with TRBJ2-7; possible D gene TRBD1, 6 bases. Germline V CDR1 and CDR2: SNHLY, FYNNEI. The V end was cut by 5 bases, the J end by 6 bases, with 17 bases between. CDR3 length equals 14 residues. Full variable domain (outside the CDR3, taken from reference TRBV2 and TRBJ2-7): EPEVTQTPSHQVTQMGQEVILRCVPISNHLYFYWYRQILGQKVEFLVSFYNNEISEKSEIFDDQFSVERPDGSNFTLKIRSTKLEDSAMYFCASSPTGWEGEQYFGPGTRLTVT.

The J gene is TRBJ1-1, the V gene TRBV25-1, with TRBD1 as a possible D gene (5 bases). In germline, CDR1 is MGHDK, CDR2 SYGVNS. V gave up 8 bases and J gave up 4 bases, with 23 bases separating them. CDR3 length equals 16 residues. CDR3 DNA sequence: TGTGCCAGCGGGGAAAAATCGGGGGTTGGTCGCACTGAAGCTTTCTTT. Its protein is CASGEKSGVGRTEAFF.

This chain links TRBV23-1 with TRBJ2-7; 7 nucleotides align to TRBD1. TRBV23-1 is filed as an ORF, its function uncertain. Trimming took 7 bases from V and 2 from J; bases not matched to a gene: 8. This CDR3 contains 14 residues. CDR3 bases: TGCGCCAGCATTCTTCTCCAGGGGGCCTACGAGCAGTACTTC. Amino acid sequence: CASILLQGAYEQYF.

This clone was picked up one time. The same CDR3 can be traced to other DNA sequences in this sample. V is TRBV5-1 and J is TRBJ2-7; D is possibly TRBD1 (5 bases). Looked up from germline, CDR1 is SGHRS and CDR2 is YFSETQ. Trimming shortened V by 5 bases and J by 0 bases, and 12 bases separated the two germline ends. The CDR3 runs to 14 residues. The CDR3 coding sequence is TGCGCCAGCAGTCCCGACAGCAGCTCCTACGAGCAGTACTTC. Translation gives CASSPDSSSYEQYF.

V gene TRBV9 combines with J gene TRBJ2-3, with TRBD2 identical over 9 bases. V lost 0 bases to trimming and J lost 6 bases; unmatched junction nucleotides: 5. The CDR3 contains 15 residues. The germline gives CDR1 SGDLS, CDR2 YYNGEE. For the CDR3, the DNA is TGTGCCAGCAGCGTAGAGGGACTAGCAATGGATACGCAGTATTTT. Translated, it gives CASSVEGLAMDTQYF.

The chain employs TRBV10-3 and TRBJ1-5; 10 bases match TRBD1. The CDR3 runs 15 residues. J was trimmed by 3 bases and V by 4 bases; bases with no gene match: 3. The germline gives CDR1 ENHRY, CDR2 SYGVKD. The CDR3 loop reads CAISAGTGDNQPQHF. As DNA, the CDR3 is TGTGCCATCAGTGCCGGGACAGGGGACAATCAGCCCCAGCATTTT.

The V and J genes are TRBV28 and TRBJ1-5; D gene uncertain. Deletions cut 6 bases from V and 0 bases from J, with 12 bases between. CDR3 length: 15 amino acids. From germline, CDR1 is MDHEN and CDR2 SYDVKM. CDR3 nucleotides: TGTGCCAGCAGGGGTGGACTTTATAGCAATCAGCCCCAGCATTTT. It is translated as CASRGGLYSNQPQHF.

The CDR3, as DNA: TGTGCCAGCAGCTTATTGAGGGTCAATCAGCCCCAGCATTTT. Its translation: CASSLLRVNQPQHF. This chain joins TRBV5-8 and TRBJ1-5; D remains unclear. V was trimmed by 2 bases and J by 3 bases, leaving 9 bases between them. CDR1 is SGHTS and CDR2 is YDEGEE in the germline V gene. The CDR3 is 14 residues long.

The chain joins TRBV4-3 to TRBJ1-1; 7 bases map to TRBD1. The CDR3 covers 14 residues. Looked up from germline, CDR1 is LGHNA and CDR2 is YSLEER. After removal of 1 base from V and 1 base from J, the junction contained 0 bases not matched to a gene. The CDR3 nucleotides are TGCGCCAGCAGCCAAGGACAGGGGAACACTGAAGCTTTCTTT. This translates into CASSQGQGNTEAFF.

The chain uses TRBV6-5 and TRBJ2-7; D is possibly TRBD2 (7 bases). Germline CDR1 is MNHEY and CDR2 is SVGAGI. V was clipped by 0 bases and J by 2 bases, with 11 bases between them. The CDR3 runs to 15 residues. CDR3 sequence reads: CASSYSGGLAYEQYF. CDR3 nucleotides: TGTGCCAGCAGTTACTCGGGGGGGCTCGCCTACGAGCAGTACTTC.